Below, 27 T cell receptor beta chains from the same sample are listed, as sequenced in a study of T-cell memory formation after mild COVID-19. One entry per CDR3 protein results from TCRdb running MiXCR on the 5' RACE reads. The data hold 100,000 to 150,000 distinct CDR3 sequences, with approximately 16% observed a single time. The sequenced material came from PBMCs or a T cell subset sorted from them (not recorded which). The receptors originated from an adult woman who had mild COVID-19 (a few samples of this study predate the infection). Cell type and time point are not known.

As to this clonotype: Its ends do not fully match the called genes, so a read error is possible. The J gene is TRBJ2-7, the V gene TRBV10-3; the D call may be TRBD1 or TRBD2 (5 bases each). The V gene's germline CDR1 is ENHRY and CDR2 SYGVKD. CDR3 length: 13 residues. Written as DNA, the CDR3 is TGTGCCATCAGTGCCCCTGGGGGTAACGATCAGTACTTC. Amino acid sequence: CAISAPGGNDQYF.

This chain joins TRBV20-1 and TRBJ1-3, with 7 bases aligning to TRBD1. The CDR3 contains 17 residues. CDR1 DFQATT and CDR2 SNEGSKA come from the germline V gene (reference sequence). As DNA, the CDR3 is TGCAGCGCTCGGGACAGCCGGATAAAGAGCTCTGGAAACACCATATATTTT. Translated: CSARDSRIKSSGNTIYF.

The gene calls are TRBV6-2 or TRBV6-3 and TRBJ1-3; D is perhaps TRBD1 (6 bases). The V end was cut by 2 bases, the J end by 0 bases, with 20 bases between. The germline CDR1 and CDR2 sequences are MNHEY and SVGEGT. This CDR3 spans 19 amino acids. This CDR3 reads CASSYLITRDTTSGNTIYF. The DNA for the CDR3 is TGTGCCAGCAGTTACCTGATTACCCGGGACACCACCTCTGGAAACACCATATATTTT.

To note about this clonotype: One end of the junction fails to match germline, which may point to a read error. This chain links TRBV7-7 with TRBJ2-7; 9 nucleotides match TRBD2. Germline V gene data show CDR1 as SSHAT and CDR2 as FNYEAQ (reference sequence). The length of the CDR3 is 16 residues. In DNA, the CDR3 is TGTGCTAGCAGCCTGTTCCTAGCGGGACGGGCCTACGAGCAGTACTTC. It encodes CASSLFLAGRAYEQYF.

This clonotype has only a few counts. The DNA for the CDR3 is TGTGCCAGCAGCACGCTGGAATGGGGATATAGTAAGGAAAAACTGTTTTTT. Its protein is CASSTLEWGYSKEKLFF. The chain joins TRBV12-3 or TRBV12-4 to TRBJ1-4; no clear D gene. This CDR3 has 17 residues. V lost 6 bases and J lost 8, with 25 bases in between.

This clonotype was recorded at least ten times. The CDR3 DNA reads as TGTGCCAGCAGCCCCTCCTCCTACGAGCAGTACTTC. Protein product: CASSPSSYEQYF. The chain employs TRBV7-9 and TRBJ2-7; D uncertain. V lost 5 bases and J lost 0, with 5 bases in between. Germline values: CDR1 SEHNR, CDR2 FQNEAQ (reference sequence). This CDR3 is built from 12 residues.

This clonotype was seen at least ten times. The CDR3 sequence: CASSLSQGNTEAFF. The CDR3 DNA is TGCGCCAGCAGCTTGAGCCAGGGAAACACTGAAGCTTTCTTT. V is TRBV5-1 and J is TRBJ1-1, with D possibly matching TRBD1 (5 bases). Germline CDR1 SGHRS, CDR2 YFSETQ. The CDR3 length is 14 residues. Trimming took off 1 base at V and 2 bases at J, with 9 bases between the two ends. The entire variable domain, with the rest obtained from reference TRBV5-1 and TRBJ1-1, is as follows: KAGVTQTPRYLIKTRGQQVTLSCSPISGHRSVSWYQQTPGQGLQFLFEYFSETQRNKGNFPGRFSGRQFSNSRSEMNVSTLELGDSALYLCASSLSQGNTEAFFGQGTRLTVV.

V and J are TRBV5-1 and TRBJ2-7; TRBD1 agrees at 9 bases. Germline CDR1 SGHRS, CDR2 YFSETQ. CDR3 length: 16 amino acids. V trimming: 1 base; J trimming: 6 bases; junction bases outside the gene matches: 11. The CDR3 protein is CASSLSLGQGVSEQYF. The CDR3 nucleotides are TGCGCCAGCAGCTTGTCGCTGGGACAGGGTGTATCCGAGCAGTACTTC.

This clonotype came up a few times. The genes are TRBV20-1 and TRBJ1-4, with TRBD1 matching over 10 bases. The CDR3 runs 17 residues. Germline V lookup: CDR1 DFQATT, CDR2 SNEGSKA (reference sequence). The V segment lost 1 base and the J segment 5 bases; nucleotides outside the gene matches: 10. CDR3 coding DNA: TGCAGTGCTAGAGTATTTGGGACAGGGGAATCCAATGAAAAACTGTTTTTT. Its protein is CSARVFGTGESNEKLFF.

This clonotype showed up many times. The chain employs TRBV10-3 and TRBJ2-1; possibly TRBD1 for D (5 bases). Trimming shortened V by 6 bases and J by 0 bases, and 12 bases separated the two germline ends. CDR3 length: 15 amino acids. The germline V gene has CDR1 ENHRY and CDR2 SYGVKD. CDR3 residues: CAISPRQSSYNEQFF. The CDR3 DNA reads as TGTGCCATCAGCCCTCGACAGAGCTCCTACAATGAGCAGTTCTTC.

The chain joins TRBV7-9 to TRBJ1-5, with a possible D match to TRBD1 (6 bases). Deletions cut 1 base from V and 7 bases from J, with 11 bases between. The CDR3 consists of 14 residues. The germline V gene has CDR1 SEHNR and CDR2 FQNEAQ (reference sequence). CDR3 sequence reads: CASSLGGHRQPQHF. DNA of the CDR3: TGTGCCAGCAGCTTAGGGGGACATAGGCAGCCCCAGCATTTT.

The V and J genes are TRBV7-6 and TRBJ2-1, with TRBD2 matching over 10 bases. The germline gives CDR1 SGHVS, CDR2 FNYEAQ. This CDR3 has 15 amino acids. The junction had 2 bases not matched to a gene; V was cut back by 1 base and J by 5 bases. The CDR3 nucleotides are TGTGCCAGCAGCTTAGTACTAGCGGGGAACAATGAGCAGTTCTTC. It codes for CASSLVLAGNNEQFF.

This chain uses TRBV2 with TRBJ2-7, with D possibly matching TRBD2 (5 bases). With 6 bases removed from V and 7 bases from J, the gap between germline ends came to 16 bases. The CDR3 runs to 13 residues. Germline V gene sequence: CDR1 SNHLY, CDR2 FYNNEI. The CDR3 is CASSRERDVEQYF. As DNA, the CDR3 is TGTGCCAGCAGCAGAGAGAGGGATGTGGAGCAGTACTTC.

This clonotype was counted a few times. This sequence joins TRBV4-1 and TRBJ2-7; D perhaps matches TRBD2 (6 bases). V was pared by 0 bases and J by 8 bases, with 14 bases between. The germline V gene encodes CDR1 MGHRA and CDR2 YSYEKL. The CDR3 is 14 amino acids. This CDR3 reads CASSQDFAGLQQYF. The CDR3 nucleotides are TGCGCCAGCAGCCAAGATTTTGCGGGGTTGCAGCAGTACTTC.

CDR3 nucleotides: TGTGCCAGCAGTTACTCAGCGGGAGGAGCTGGGGCCAACGTCCTGACTTTC. Its translation: CASSYSAGGAGANVLTF. The chain carries TRBV6-5 and TRBJ2-6, with TRBD2 matching over 9 bases. Germline CDR1 is MNHEY and CDR2 is SVGAGI. Trimming removed 0 bases from V and 2 bases from J; junction bases left unmatched: 2. CDR3 length: 17 residues.

This clonotype has just a few counts. The rearrangement links TRBV9 to TRBJ1-3; the D is unclear. The CDR3 totals 14 residues. Per the germline V gene, CDR1 is SGDLS and CDR2 is YYNGEE. Trimming cost V 0 bases and J 2 bases, with 6 bases left between them. The CDR3 DNA follows: TGTGCCAGCAGCGTAGTGGGTACTGGAAACACCATATATTTT. Translation: CASSVVGTGNTIYF.

In this sample, this clonotype turned up a few times. The rearrangement joins TRBV18 to TRBJ2-3; D unresolved. Trimming left V 3 bases short and J 4 bases short, with 11 bases between. Germline-derived CDR1 and CDR2 are KGHSH and LQKENI. This CDR3 is 14 amino acids long. The CDR3 sequence: CASSPQPDADTQYF. CDR3 DNA sequence: TGTGCCAGCTCACCCCAGCCCGACGCAGATACGCAGTATTTT.

This chain joins TRBV4-1 and TRBJ2-1; 10 positions match TRBD2. This CDR3 region has 15 residues. After removal of 3 bases from V and 7 bases from J, the junction contained 6 bases not matched to a gene. CDR1 and CDR2 (germline): MGHRA, YSYEKL. Here the CDR3 reads CASSQPGLATNEQFF. The CDR3 region has the DNA TGCGCCAGCAGCCAGCCGGGACTAGCGACAAATGAGCAGTTCTTC.

To note about this clonotype: One junction end does not reproduce the germline sequence, and a read error may be involved. The chain carries TRBV7-9 and TRBJ1-1; D perhaps matches TRBD1 (6 bases). Germline V CDR1 and CDR2: SEHNR, FQNEAQ (reference sequence). This CDR3 has 13 amino acids. The CDR3 region has the DNA TGTGCCAGCTGCTTATCGACAGGCCTTGAAGCTTTCTTT. This encodes CASCLSTGLEAFF. Looking up the rest from reference TRBV7-9 and TRBJ1-1 gives the full variable domain: DTGVSQNPRHKITKRGQNVTFRCDPISEHNRLYWYRQTLGQGPEFLTYFQNEAQLEKSRLLSDRFSAERPKGSFSTLEIQRTEQGDSAMYLCASCLSTGLEAFFGQGTRLTVV.

The chain has TRBV5-5 and TRBJ2-1; 10 nucleotides match TRBD1. CDR3 length equals 15 residues. J gave up 4 bases and V 5 bases, and 6 bases lay outside the gene matches. CDR1 and CDR2 (germline): SGHKS, YYEKEE (reference sequence). For the CDR3, the DNA is TGTGCCAGCAGAAAGCCGGGACAGGGGTACAATGAGCAGTTCTTC. Amino acid sequence: CASRKPGQGYNEQFF.

This clonotype was counted only a few times. The J gene is TRBJ1-3, the V gene TRBV6-5; D is ambiguous. Germline V gives CDR1 MNHEY, CDR2 SVGAGI. The germline V and J ends were trimmed by 0 bases and 0 bases, with 9 bases remaining between them. CDR3 length: 16 residues. For the CDR3, the DNA is TGTGCCAGCAGTTACTCGCGGGAACGCTCTGGAAACACCATATATTTT. This translates into CASSYSRERSGNTIYF.

This clonotype appeared a single time. The CDR3 coding sequence is TGCAGTGCTAGAGACAGTGACAACGGCTCTGGAAACACCATATATTTT. Amino acid sequence: CSARDSDNGSGNTIYF. The rearrangement joins TRBV20-1 to TRBJ1-3; D unclear. Germline V gives CDR1 DFQATT, CDR2 SNEGSKA (reference sequence). V lost 0 bases, J lost 0 bases, and 12 bases lay in between. The CDR3 runs to 16 residues.

This clonotype was picked up a small number of times. V is TRBV5-4 and J is TRBJ2-1, with TRBD2 as a possible D gene (7 bases). Germline V lookup: CDR1 SGHNT, CDR2 YYREEE (reference sequence). Trimming took off 3 bases at V and 9 bases at J, with 19 bases between the two ends. This CDR3 has 15 amino acids. CDR3 nucleotides: TGTGCCAGCAGCTCGCCCGGGGGGCTAGTGAGTGAGCAGTTCTTC. This encodes CASSSPGGLVSEQFF.

The chain has TRBV5-4 and TRBJ1-2; D is ambiguous. Germline V gene lookup returns CDR1 SGHNT and CDR2 YYREEE (reference sequence). V lost 0 bases and J lost 2, with 11 bases in between. The CDR3 length is 15 residues. The CDR3 bases are TGTGCCAGCAGCTTGGCCCCCGACACCAACTATGGCTACACCTTC. Residues: CASSLAPDTNYGYTF.

This clonotype was counted only a few times. This sequence joins TRBV3-1 and TRBJ2-1; no clear D gene. V was pared by 0 bases and J by 4 bases, with 10 bases between. There are 15 residues in the CDR3. Looked up from germline, CDR1 is LGHDT and CDR2 is YNNKEL (reference sequence). CDR3 sequence (DNA): TGTGCCAGCAGCCAAGATTTGACACATTACAATGAGCAGTTCTTC. Translated, it gives CASSQDLTHYNEQFF.

This chain links TRBV30 with TRBJ1-1; D remains ambiguous. Between the trimmed V and J ends, which lost 2 bases and 1 base, there was a span of 11 bases. The CDR3 runs to 14 residues. Germline V gene sequence: CDR1 GTSNPN, CDR2 SVGIG (reference sequence). CDR3 DNA: TGTGCCTGGAGTAGGGTAGGAGGGAACACTGAAGCTTTCTTT. Its translation is CAWSRVGGNTEAFF. Full variable domain (remainder filled in from reference TRBV30 and TRBJ1-1): SQTIHQWPATLVQPVGSPLSLECTVEGTSNPNLYWYRQAAGRGLQLLFYSVGIGQISSEVPQNLSASRPQDRQFILSSKKLLLSDSGFYLCAWSRVGGNTEAFFGQGTRLTVV.

This chain joins TRBV10-3 and TRBJ2-7; the D gene is possibly TRBD2 (6 bases). This CDR3 region has 12 residues. Germline V lookup: CDR1 ENHRY, CDR2 SYGVKD. Between the trimmed V and J ends, which lost 10 bases and 4 bases, there was a span of 14 bases. The CDR3 protein is CATRRGTYEQYF. CDR3 nucleotides: TGTGCCACCAGGAGGGGTACATACGAGCAGTACTTC.